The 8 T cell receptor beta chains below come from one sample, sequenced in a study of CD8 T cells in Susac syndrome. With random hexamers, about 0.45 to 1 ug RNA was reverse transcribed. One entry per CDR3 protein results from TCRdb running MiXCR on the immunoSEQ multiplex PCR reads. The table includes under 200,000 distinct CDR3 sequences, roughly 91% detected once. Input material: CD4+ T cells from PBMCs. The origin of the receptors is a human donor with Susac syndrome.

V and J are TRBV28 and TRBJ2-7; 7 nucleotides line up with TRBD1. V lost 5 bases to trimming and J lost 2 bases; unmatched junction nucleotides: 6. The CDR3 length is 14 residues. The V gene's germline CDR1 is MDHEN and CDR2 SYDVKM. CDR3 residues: CASSPGQNTYEQYF. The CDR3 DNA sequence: TGTGCCAGCAGTCCGGGACAGAATACCTACGAGCAGTACTTC.

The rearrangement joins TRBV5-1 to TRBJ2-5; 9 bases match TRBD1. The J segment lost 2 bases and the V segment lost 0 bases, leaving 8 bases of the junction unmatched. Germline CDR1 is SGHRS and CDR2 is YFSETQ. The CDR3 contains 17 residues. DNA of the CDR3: TGCGCCAGCAGCTTGGATGGTGGAGGACAGGGGCAAGAGACCCAGTACTTC. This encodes CASSLDGGGQGQETQYF.

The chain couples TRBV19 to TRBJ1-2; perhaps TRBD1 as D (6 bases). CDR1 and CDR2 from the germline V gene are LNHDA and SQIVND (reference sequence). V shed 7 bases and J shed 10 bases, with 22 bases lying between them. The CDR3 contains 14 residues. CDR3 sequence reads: CASTRGRARDFYTF. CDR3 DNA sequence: TGTGCCAGTACCCGGGGGCGGGCCAGAGACTTCTACACCTTC.

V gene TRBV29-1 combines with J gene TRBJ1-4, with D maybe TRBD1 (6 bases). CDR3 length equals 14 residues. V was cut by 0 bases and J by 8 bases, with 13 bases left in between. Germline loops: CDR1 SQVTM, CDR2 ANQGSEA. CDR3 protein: CSVEDRRRGEKLFF. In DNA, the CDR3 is TGCAGCGTTGAAGATCGCAGGAGGGGGGAAAAACTGTTTTTT. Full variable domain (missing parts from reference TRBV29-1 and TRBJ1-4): SAVISQKPSRDICQRGTSLTIQCQVDSQVTMMFWYRQQPGQSLTLIATANQGSEATYESGFVIDKFPISRPNLTFSTLTVSNMSPEDSSIYLCSVEDRRRGEKLFFGSGTQLSVL.

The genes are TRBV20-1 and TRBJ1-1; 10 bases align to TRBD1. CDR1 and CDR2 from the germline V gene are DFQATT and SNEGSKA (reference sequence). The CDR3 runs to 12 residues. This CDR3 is CRRQGAGTEAFF. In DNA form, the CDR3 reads TGCAGAAGACAGGGGGCCGGCACTGAAGCTTTCTTT.

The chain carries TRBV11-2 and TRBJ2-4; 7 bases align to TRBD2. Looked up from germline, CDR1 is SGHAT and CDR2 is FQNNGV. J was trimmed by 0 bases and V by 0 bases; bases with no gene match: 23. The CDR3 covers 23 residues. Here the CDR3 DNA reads TGTGCCAGCAGCTTAGATAATCGTGTCCGGGGACTAATGGGTGGTATAGCCAAAAACATTCAGTACTTC. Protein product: CASSLDNRVRGLMGGIAKNIQYF.

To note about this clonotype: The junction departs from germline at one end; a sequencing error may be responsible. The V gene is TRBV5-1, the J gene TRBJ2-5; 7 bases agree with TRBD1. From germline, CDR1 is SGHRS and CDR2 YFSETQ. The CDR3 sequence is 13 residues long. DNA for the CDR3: TGTGCCAGCAGTTCGGGACAGCAAGAGACCCAGTACTTC. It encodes CASSSGQQETQYF.

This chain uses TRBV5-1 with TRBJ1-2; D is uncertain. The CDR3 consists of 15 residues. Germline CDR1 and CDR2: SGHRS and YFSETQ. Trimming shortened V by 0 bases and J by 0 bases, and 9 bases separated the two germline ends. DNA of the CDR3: TGCGCCAGCAGCTTGGTGGCACACTCTAACTATGGCTACACCTTC. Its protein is CASSLVAHSNYGYTF.